Listed below are T cell receptor beta chains from one sample, sequenced in a study of blood T cell repertoires in COVID-19. Profiled with immunoSEQ multiplex PCR; TCRdb holds only in-frame clones, not every one. The table includes under 300,000 clones, about four fifths detected once. Sequenced sample: peripheral blood. The receptors were sampled from a man aged 25 to 40 who had recovered from COVID-19. The CDR3 runs from the conserved cysteine through the conserved F or W. The order of the fields is clone size, J gene, D gene, V gene, CDR3 DNA, CDR3 protein. A D gene is named only where the DNA matches it firmly. Rows give clone size only sometimes, using once, few, many, or a class for an expanded clone.

abundance: NA; j_gene: TRBJ1-2; d_gene: NA; v_gene: TRBV24-1; CDR3nt: TGTGCCACCAGTGACTCCCACCCCGGGATTGGAAGTATGGACTATGGCTACACCTTC; CDR3aa: CATSDSHPGIGSMDYGYTF
abundance: NA; j_gene: TRBJ1-5; d_gene: NA; v_gene: TRBV5-1; CDR3nt: TGCGCCAGCAGCTTGGCCGGTAGTCCCAATCAGCCCCAGCATTTT; CDR3aa: CASSLAGSPNQPQHF
abundance: once; j_gene: TRBJ1-3; d_gene: NA; v_gene: TRBV7-2; CDR3nt: TGTGCCAGCTTAACAGTAAAAGGAAACACCATATATTTT; CDR3aa: CASLTVKGNTIYF
abundance: NA; j_gene: TRBJ2-6; d_gene: NA; v_gene: TRBV11-2; CDR3nt: TGTGCCAGCAGCTTGGACTCCTACTCTGGGGCCAACGTCCTGACTTTC; CDR3aa: CASSLDSYSGANVLTF
abundance: NA; j_gene: TRBJ2-1; d_gene: NA; v_gene: TRBV2; CDR3nt: TGTGCCAGCAGGACAGACAGATCCTACAATGAGCAGTTCTTC; CDR3aa: CASRTDRSYNEQFF
abundance: NA; j_gene: TRBJ2-3; d_gene: TRBD2; v_gene: TRBV4-2; CDR3nt: TGTGCCAGCAGCCAACATAGCGGGGGGGAGGCAGATACGCAGTATTTT; CDR3aa: CASSQHSGGEADTQYF
abundance: NA; j_gene: TRBJ1-2; d_gene: TRBD1; v_gene: TRBV25-1; CDR3nt: TGTGCCAGCAGTGAGTCATCCGGGACAGGCTATGGCTACACCTTC; CDR3aa: CASSESSGTGYGYTF
abundance: NA; j_gene: TRBJ2-2; d_gene: NA; v_gene: TRBV5-1; CDR3nt: TGCGCCAGCAGCTTGGAGTGGCAGGGGAGAGGCACCGGGGAGCTGTTTTTT; CDR3aa: CASSLEWQGRGTGELFF
abundance: NA; j_gene: TRBJ2-2; d_gene: TRBD2; v_gene: TRBV4-2; CDR3nt: TGTGCCAGCAGGATTAGCGGGGGGGCAACCGGGGAGCTGTTTTTT; CDR3aa: CASRISGGATGELFF
abundance: NA; j_gene: TRBJ2-2; d_gene: NA; v_gene: TRBV3-1/TRBV3-2; CDR3nt: TGTGCCAGCAGCCAAGGACATAACACCGGGGAGCTGTTTTTT; CDR3aa: CASSQGHNTGELFF
abundance: NA; j_gene: TRBJ2-3; d_gene: TRBD2; v_gene: TRBV18; CDR3nt: TGTGCCAGCTCACCAACTAGCGGGGGACCCCTTACCGAGACAGATACGCAGTATTTT; CDR3aa: CASSPTSGGPLTETDTQYF
abundance: NA; j_gene: TRBJ2-1; d_gene: NA; v_gene: TRBV5-1; CDR3nt: TGCGCCAGCAGCTCGCTCGGGCTCCGGGGCAATGAGCAGTTCTTC; CDR3aa: CASSSLGLRGNEQFF
abundance: many; j_gene: TRBJ1-4; d_gene: NA; v_gene: TRBV6-5; CDR3nt: TGTGCCAGCAGGTCGTACAGGACAACTAATGAAAAACTGTTTTTT; CDR3aa: CASRSYRTTNEKLFF
abundance: NA; j_gene: TRBJ2-3; d_gene: TRBD2; v_gene: TRBV15; CDR3nt: TGTGCCACCAGCAGAGGGACTAGCGGTGCCCCAGATACGCAGTATTTT; CDR3aa: CATSRGTSGAPDTQYF
abundance: NA; j_gene: TRBJ2-1; d_gene: TRBD1; v_gene: TRBV29-1; CDR3nt: TGCAGCGTTGGGGACAGCCAATACAATGAGCAGTTCTTC; CDR3aa: CSVGDSQYNEQFF
abundance: NA; j_gene: TRBJ1-2; d_gene: NA; v_gene: TRBV4-1; CDR3nt: TGCGCCAGCAGCCAAGAAACAGGGACTGGCTACACCTTC; CDR3aa: CASSQETGTGYTF
abundance: few; j_gene: TRBJ1-1; d_gene: NA; v_gene: TRBV19; CDR3nt: TGTGCCAGTAGAGGAAAAGGGGGAAGCACTGAAGCTTTCTTT; CDR3aa: CASRGKGGSTEAFF
abundance: NA; j_gene: TRBJ2-7; d_gene: TRBD2; v_gene: TRBV16; CDR3nt: TGTGCCAGCAGCCAAGGGACTAGAAAGTACTTC; CDR3aa: CASSQGTRKYF
abundance: NA; j_gene: TRBJ1-1; d_gene: NA; v_gene: TRBV2; CDR3nt: TGTGCCAGCAGTGTACAGGGAATGAACACTGAAGCTTTCTTT; CDR3aa: CASSVQGMNTEAFF
abundance: NA; j_gene: TRBJ2-4; d_gene: TRBD2; v_gene: TRBV18; CDR3nt: TGTGCCAGCTCTACGGGGGGGCCTCTGGGAAACATTCAGTACTTC; CDR3aa: CASSTGGPLGNIQYF
abundance: NA; j_gene: TRBJ2-5; d_gene: NA; v_gene: TRBV7-9; CDR3nt: TGTGCCAGCAGCCCACAGGGCTACCAAGAGACCCAGTACTTC; CDR3aa: CASSPQGYQETQYF
abundance: once; j_gene: TRBJ2-5; d_gene: NA; v_gene: TRBV7-2; CDR3nt: TGTGCCAGCAGCGGCGTAGGAGGGGCTGGGAAGACCCAGTACTTC; CDR3aa: CASSGVGGAGKTQYF
abundance: once; j_gene: TRBJ1-1; d_gene: TRBD1; v_gene: TRBV28; CDR3nt: TGTGCCAGCAGTGAGAGGACAGCGGGACAGGGAATGAACACTGAAGCTTTCTTT; CDR3aa: CASSERTAGQGMNTEAFF
abundance: NA; j_gene: TRBJ2-3; d_gene: TRBD1; v_gene: TRBV9; CDR3nt: TGTGCCAGCAGCGTACCCCTGACGCCAGGGGGCTCCTTCACAGATACGCAGTATTTT; CDR3aa: CASSVPLTPGGSFTDTQYF
abundance: few; j_gene: TRBJ2-7; d_gene: TRBD2; v_gene: TRBV5-4; CDR3nt: TGTGCCAGCAGCTTGGGTCTAGCGGGGGTTGTTACGTCGGAGCAGTACTTC; CDR3aa: CASSLGLAGVVTSEQYF
abundance: few; j_gene: TRBJ1-2; d_gene: NA; v_gene: TRBV28; CDR3nt: TGTGCCACCCGCCTTGAGAGTAACTATGGCTACACCTTC; CDR3aa: CATRLESNYGYTF
abundance: NA; j_gene: TRBJ1-2; d_gene: NA; v_gene: TRBV2; CDR3nt: TGTGCCAGCAGTGATCACAGCCGATCTAACTATGGCTACACCTTC; CDR3aa: CASSDHSRSNYGYTF
abundance: NA; j_gene: TRBJ2-5; d_gene: TRBD1; v_gene: TRBV5-6; CDR3nt: TGTGCCAGCAGCGCCCGGCGCTACAGGGGGGAGACCCAGTACTTC; CDR3aa: CASSARRYRGETQYF
abundance: few; j_gene: TRBJ2-3; d_gene: TRBD2; v_gene: TRBV11-2; CDR3nt: TGTGCCAGCAGCTTGCTCGGACTAGTAGCAGATACGCAGTATTTT; CDR3aa: CASSLLGLVADTQYF
abundance: NA; j_gene: TRBJ2-1; d_gene: TRBD2; v_gene: TRBV7-2; CDR3nt: TGTGCCAGCAGGACTAGCGGCGCTGAGCAGTTCTTC; CDR3aa: CASRTSGAEQFF
abundance: NA; j_gene: TRBJ2-5; d_gene: NA; v_gene: TRBV6-1; CDR3nt: TGTGCCAGCAGTGAAGGGAGGGTGGTAGAGACCCAGTACTTC; CDR3aa: CASSEGRVVETQYF
abundance: NA; j_gene: TRBJ2-3; d_gene: TRBD2; v_gene: TRBV7-6; CDR3nt: TGTGCCAGCAGCACGCGGACTAGCGGGGGGAACACAGATACGCAGTATTTT; CDR3aa: CASSTRTSGGNTDTQYF
abundance: NA; j_gene: TRBJ2-5; d_gene: TRBD1; v_gene: TRBV9; CDR3nt: TGTGCCAGCAGCGTAGGGGACAGATGGGAGACCCAGTACTTC; CDR3aa: CASSVGDRWETQYF
abundance: NA; j_gene: TRBJ2-3; d_gene: TRBD1; v_gene: TRBV7-6; CDR3nt: TGTGCCAGCAGCCCATACCCGACAGGGGATACGCAGTATTTT; CDR3aa: CASSPYPTGDTQYF
abundance: NA; j_gene: TRBJ1-1; d_gene: NA; v_gene: TRBV25-1; CDR3nt: TGTGCCAGCAGTGAATATTTAGGGGGGAACACTGAAGCTTTCTTT; CDR3aa: CASSEYLGGNTEAFF
abundance: few; j_gene: TRBJ1-2; d_gene: NA; v_gene: TRBV5-1; CDR3nt: TGCGCCAGCAGCTGGGGCCCAGCCAGCCGCTACACCTTC; CDR3aa: CASSWGPASRYTF